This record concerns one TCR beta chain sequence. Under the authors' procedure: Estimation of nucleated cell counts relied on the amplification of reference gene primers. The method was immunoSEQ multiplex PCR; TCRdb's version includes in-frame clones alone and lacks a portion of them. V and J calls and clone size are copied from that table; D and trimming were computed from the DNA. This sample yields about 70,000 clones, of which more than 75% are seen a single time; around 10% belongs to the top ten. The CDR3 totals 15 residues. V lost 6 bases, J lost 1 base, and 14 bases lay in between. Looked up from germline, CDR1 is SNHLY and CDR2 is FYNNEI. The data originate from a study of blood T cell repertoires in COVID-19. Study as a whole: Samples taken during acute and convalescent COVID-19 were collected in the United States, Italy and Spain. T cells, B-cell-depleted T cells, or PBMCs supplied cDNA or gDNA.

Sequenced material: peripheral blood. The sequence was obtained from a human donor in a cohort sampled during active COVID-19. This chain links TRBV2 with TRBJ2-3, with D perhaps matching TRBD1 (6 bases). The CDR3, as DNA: TGTGCCAGCAGCAGTCAGGGGTCGGGCACAGATACGCAGTATTTT. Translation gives CASSSQGSGTDTQYF.